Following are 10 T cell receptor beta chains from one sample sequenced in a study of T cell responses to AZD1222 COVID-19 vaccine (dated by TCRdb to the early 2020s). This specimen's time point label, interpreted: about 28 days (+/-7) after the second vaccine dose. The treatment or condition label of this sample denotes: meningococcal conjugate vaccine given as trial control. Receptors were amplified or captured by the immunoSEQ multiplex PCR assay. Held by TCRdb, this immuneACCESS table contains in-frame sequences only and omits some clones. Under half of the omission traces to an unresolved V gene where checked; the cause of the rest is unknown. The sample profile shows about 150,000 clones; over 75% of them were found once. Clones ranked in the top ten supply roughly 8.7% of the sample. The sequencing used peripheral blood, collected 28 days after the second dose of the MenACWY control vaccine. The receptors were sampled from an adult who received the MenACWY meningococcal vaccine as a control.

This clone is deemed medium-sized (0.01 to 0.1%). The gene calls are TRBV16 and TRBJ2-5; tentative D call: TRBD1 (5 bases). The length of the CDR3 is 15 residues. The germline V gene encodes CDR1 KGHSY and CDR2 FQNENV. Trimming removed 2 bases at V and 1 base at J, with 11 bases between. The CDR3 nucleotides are TGTGCCAGCAGCCAAGAGTGGGGCCCCCAAGAGACCCAGTACTTC. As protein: CASSQEWGPQETQYF.

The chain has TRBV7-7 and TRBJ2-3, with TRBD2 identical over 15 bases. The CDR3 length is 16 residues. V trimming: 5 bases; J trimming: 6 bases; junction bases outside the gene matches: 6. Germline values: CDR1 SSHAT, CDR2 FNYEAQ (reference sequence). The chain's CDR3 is CASSAGLAGGFDTQYF. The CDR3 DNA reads TGTGCCAGCAGCGCGGGACTAGCGGGGGGTTTTGATACGCAGTATTTT. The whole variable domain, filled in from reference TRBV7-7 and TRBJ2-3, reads GAGVSQSPRYKVTKRGQDVTLRCDPISSHATLYWYQQALGQGPEFLTYFNYEAQPDKSGLPSDRFSAERPEGSISTLTIQRTEQRDSAMYRCASSAGLAGGFDTQYFGPGTRLTVL.

CDR3 loop: CASSQEPTGELFF. The CDR3 coding sequence is TGTGCCAGCAGCCAAGAACCCACCGGGGAGCTGTTTTTT. The chain carries TRBV4-2 and TRBJ2-2; D gene ambiguous. Per the germline V gene, CDR1 is LGHNA and CDR2 is YNFKEQ. Trimming took 0 bases from V and 4 from J, leaving 3 bases between them. The CDR3 is 13 amino acids.

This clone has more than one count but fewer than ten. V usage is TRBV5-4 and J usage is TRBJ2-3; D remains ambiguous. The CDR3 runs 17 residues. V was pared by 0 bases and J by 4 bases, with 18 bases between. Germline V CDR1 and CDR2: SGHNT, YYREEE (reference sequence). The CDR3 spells CASSLAPDPELPDTQYF. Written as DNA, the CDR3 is TGTGCCAGCAGCTTGGCCCCGGACCCTGAGCTCCCAGATACGCAGTATTTT.

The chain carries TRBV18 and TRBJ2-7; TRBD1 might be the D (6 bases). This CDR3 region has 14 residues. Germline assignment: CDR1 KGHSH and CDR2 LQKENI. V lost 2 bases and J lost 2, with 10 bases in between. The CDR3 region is CASSPLQGTYEQYF. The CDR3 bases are TGTGCCAGCTCACCATTACAGGGTACCTACGAGCAGTACTTC.

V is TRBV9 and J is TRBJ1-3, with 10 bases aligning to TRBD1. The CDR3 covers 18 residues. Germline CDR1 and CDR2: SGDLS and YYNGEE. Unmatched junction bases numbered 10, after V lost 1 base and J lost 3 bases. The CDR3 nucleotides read TGTGCCAGCAGCGTATACGGGACAGGGGCCCAGAATGGAAACACCATATATTTT. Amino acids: CASSVYGTGAQNGNTIYF.

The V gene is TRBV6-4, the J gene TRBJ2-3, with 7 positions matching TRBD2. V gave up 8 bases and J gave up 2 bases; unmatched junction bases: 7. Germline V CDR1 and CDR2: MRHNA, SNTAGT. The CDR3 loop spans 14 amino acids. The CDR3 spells CASASGAITDTQYF. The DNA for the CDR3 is TGTGCCAGCGCCAGCGGGGCAATCACAGATACGCAGTATTTT.

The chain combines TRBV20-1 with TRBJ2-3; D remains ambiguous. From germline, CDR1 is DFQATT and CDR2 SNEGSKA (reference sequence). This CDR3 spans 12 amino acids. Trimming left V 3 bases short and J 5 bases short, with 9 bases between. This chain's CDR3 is CSASIARDTQYF. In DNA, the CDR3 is TGCAGTGCTAGTATTGCCAGAGATACGCAGTATTTT.

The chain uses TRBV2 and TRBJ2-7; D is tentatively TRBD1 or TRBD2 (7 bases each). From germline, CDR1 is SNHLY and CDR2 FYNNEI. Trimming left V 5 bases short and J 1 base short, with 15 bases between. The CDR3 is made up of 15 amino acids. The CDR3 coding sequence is TGTGCCAGCAGTTGGGGGGGGACAGATTCCTACGAGCAGTACTTC. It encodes CASSWGGTDSYEQYF.

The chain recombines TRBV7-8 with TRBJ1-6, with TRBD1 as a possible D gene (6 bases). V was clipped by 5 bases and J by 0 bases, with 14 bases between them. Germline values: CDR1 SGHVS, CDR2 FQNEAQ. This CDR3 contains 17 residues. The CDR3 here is CASSPTTGSSYNSPLHF. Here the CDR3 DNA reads TGTGCCAGCAGCCCGACCACAGGGAGCTCCTATAATTCACCCCTCCACTTT. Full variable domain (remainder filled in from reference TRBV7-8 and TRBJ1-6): GAGVSQSPRYKVAKRGQDVALRCDPISGHVSLFWYQQALGQGPEFLTYFQNEAQLDKSGLPSDRFFAERPEGSVSTLKIQRTQQEDSAVYLCASSPTTGSSYNSPLHFGNGTRLTVT.